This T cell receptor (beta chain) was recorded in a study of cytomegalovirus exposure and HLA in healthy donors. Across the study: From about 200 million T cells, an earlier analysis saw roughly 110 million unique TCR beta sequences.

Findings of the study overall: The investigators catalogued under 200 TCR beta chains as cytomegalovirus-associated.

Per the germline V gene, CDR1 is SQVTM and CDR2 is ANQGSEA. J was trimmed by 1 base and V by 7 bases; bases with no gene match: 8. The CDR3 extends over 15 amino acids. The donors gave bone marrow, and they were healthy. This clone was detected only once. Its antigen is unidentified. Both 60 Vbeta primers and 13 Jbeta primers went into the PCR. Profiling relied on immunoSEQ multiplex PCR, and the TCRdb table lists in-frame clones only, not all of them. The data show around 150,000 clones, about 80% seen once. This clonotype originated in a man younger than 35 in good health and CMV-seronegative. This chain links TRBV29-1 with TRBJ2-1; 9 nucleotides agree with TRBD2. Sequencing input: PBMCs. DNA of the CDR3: TGCAGCGCCATTTTGGGACTAGCATCCTACAATGAGCAGTTCTTC. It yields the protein CSAILGLASYNEQFF.